The 24 T cell receptor beta chains in this list originate from one sample, sequenced in a study of response to subunit inactivated influenza vaccine. TCRdb independently ran MiXCR on the RT-PCR reads; one entry per CDR3 protein. The sample lists about half a million distinct CDR3 sequences, over 9.5% occurring once. This material consisted of PBMCs from blood, taken more than 35 days after vaccination. The receptor set was obtained from a man in his forties or fifties who received an inactivated influenza vaccine.

This clonotype was observed a handful of times. The rearrangement links TRBV29-1 to TRBJ2-5, with 11 positions matching TRBD2. CDR3 length: 17 amino acids. CDR1 is SQVTM, CDR2 ANQGSEA, per germline. The V and J ends lost 3 bases and 2 bases, in that order; junction bases with no gene match: 11. The CDR3 nucleotides are TGCAGCGTTGATTGGTCGACGGGACTAGCGGTACAAGAGACCCAGTACTTC. Protein sequence: CSVDWSTGLAVQETQYF.

This clonotype has a handful of counts. The V and J genes are TRBV28 and TRBJ2-1; tentatively, D is TRBD2 (5 bases). The CDR3 sequence is 15 residues long. The germline CDR1 and CDR2 sequences are MDHEN and SYDVKM. V dropped 3 bases and J dropped 3 bases, with 12 bases sitting between them. The CDR3 spells CASSFIRDNYNEQFF. CDR3 in DNA: TGTGCCAGCAGTTTCATCCGGGATAACTACAATGAGCAGTTCTTC.

This clonotype was observed a few times. The CDR3 region is CASSPTGTGVHNEQFF. CDR3 nucleotides: TGCGCCAGCAGCCCAACCGGGACAGGGGTGCACAATGAGCAGTTCTTC. The V and J genes are TRBV5-1 and TRBJ2-1, with 10 positions matching TRBD1. J was trimmed by 5 bases and V by 4 bases; bases with no gene match: 9. Germline V CDR1 and CDR2: SGHRS, YFSETQ. The CDR3 is made up of 16 amino acids.

This clonotype was counted at least ten times. J is TRBJ1-4 and V is TRBV10-3; D not resolved. The CDR3 runs to 17 residues. V lost 1 base to trimming and J lost 1 base, with 13 bases between them. Germline CDR1 ENHRY, CDR2 SYGVKD. CDR3 residues: CAISEFRGRGTNEKLFF. The CDR3 DNA follows: TGTGCCATCAGTGAGTTCAGAGGACGGGGAACTAATGAAAAACTGTTTTTT.

This clonotype was detected only a few times. The chain carries TRBV20-1 and TRBJ1-5; D is uncertain. CDR3 length: 12 amino acids. Germline CDR1 reads DFQATT; CDR2 reads SNEGSKA (reference sequence). Trimming pared 2 bases from V and 7 bases from J, leaving 9 bases between. For the CDR3, the DNA is TGCAGTGCTAGATTTCCCCCACAGCCCCAGCATTTT. This gives the protein CSARFPPQPQHF.

This clonotype was counted ten times or more. The rearrangement uses TRBV5-1 and TRBJ2-5; D ambiguous. The CDR3 is 14 amino acids. Germline CDR1 reads SGHRS; CDR2 reads YFSETQ. Trimming pared 1 base from V and 2 bases from J, leaving 9 bases between. The CDR3 protein is CASSLQSSQETQYF. The CDR3 nucleotides read TGCGCCAGCAGCTTGCAGTCAAGTCAAGAGACCCAGTACTTC.

V is TRBV6-2 or TRBV6-3 and J is TRBJ2-7; no firm D call. The CDR3 totals 13 residues. V was trimmed by 8 bases and J by 6 bases, leaving 17 bases between them. Germline V lookup: CDR1 MNHEY, CDR2 SVGEGT. This CDR3 reads CASGPLMRIEQYF. DNA of the CDR3: TGTGCCAGCGGACCCCTAATGCGGATCGAGCAGTACTTC.

The chain is built from TRBV2 and TRBJ2-2; D unclear. V lost 6 bases, J lost 0 bases, and 11 bases lay in between. Germline V gene data show CDR1 as SNHLY and CDR2 as FYNNEI. The CDR3 is made up of 15 amino acids. For the CDR3, the DNA is TGTGCCAGCAGGGGTTTTCGGGCGAACACCGGGGAGCTGTTTTTT. Translated: CASRGFRANTGELFF.

The chain recombines TRBV12-3 or TRBV12-4 with TRBJ1-1; perhaps TRBD1 as D (5 bases). Deletions cut 5 bases from V and 0 bases from J, with 13 bases between. This CDR3 has 15 amino acids. As DNA, the CDR3 is TGTGCCAGCAGTCCCCTCGGGACGGTGAACACTGAAGCTTTCTTT. Its translation: CASSPLGTVNTEAFF.

This clonotype was counted at least ten times. The J gene is TRBJ2-7, the V gene TRBV5-1; a weak D match, TRBD1 (6 bases). The germline CDR1 and CDR2 sequences are SGHRS and YFSETQ. Trimming cost V 1 base and J 1 base, with 9 bases left between them. The CDR3 contains 14 residues. In DNA form, the CDR3 reads TGCGCCAGCAGCTTGACAGGGTTGTCCTACGAGCAGTACTTC. It encodes CASSLTGLSYEQYF.

This clonotype was counted a few times. The rearrangement joins TRBV5-4 to TRBJ1-2; 10 bases agree with TRBD1. Germline loops: CDR1 SGHNT, CDR2 YYREEE (reference sequence). The CDR3 length is 13 residues. V lost 6 bases and J lost 5; bases outside the gene matches: 4. In DNA, the CDR3 is TGTGCCAGCACCGGGACAGGGGTTTATGGCTACACCTTC. Translating it yields CASTGTGVYGYTF.

J is TRBJ2-5 and V is TRBV11-2, with no clear D. The germline CDR1 and CDR2 sequences are SGHAT and FQNNGV. The CDR3 runs to 14 residues. The V gene lost 1 base and the J gene lost 0 bases, with 6 bases spanning the gap. The chain's CDR3 is CASSLVHNQETQYF. The CDR3 DNA sequence: TGTGCCAGCAGCTTAGTACATAACCAAGAGACCCAGTACTTC.

The V and J genes are TRBV6-5 and TRBJ2-7; TRBD2 is a possible D gene (6 bases). This CDR3 is 15 amino acids long. V dropped 0 bases and J dropped 2 bases, with 11 bases sitting between them. Per germline, CDR1 MNHEY and CDR2 SVGAGI. In nucleotides, the CDR3 is TGTGCCAGCAGTTACTCGCCGGAGGGCGCCTACGAGCAGTACTTC. Translated, it gives CASSYSPEGAYEQYF.

The J gene is TRBJ1-1, the V gene TRBV3-1; no firm D call. The CDR3 length is 14 residues. Between the trimmed V and J ends, which lost 3 bases and 4 bases, there was a span of 12 bases. The germline CDR1 and CDR2 sequences are LGHDT and YNNKEL (reference sequence). CDR3 sequence reads: CASSQGSGVTEAFF. The DNA of the CDR3 is TGTGCCAGCAGCCAGGGGAGTGGGGTCACTGAAGCTTTCTTT.

V gene TRBV11-2 combines with J gene TRBJ2-7, with a weak D call TRBD2 (5 bases). This CDR3 has 14 amino acids. V was trimmed by 1 base and J by 2 bases, leaving 9 bases between them. Germline CDR1 is SGHAT and CDR2 is FQNNGV. CDR3 nucleotide sequence: TGTGCCAGCAGCTTAGGGAGGAAAGCCTACGAGCAGTACTTC. It codes for CASSLGRKAYEQYF.

V is TRBV4-2 and J is TRBJ1-2, with D possibly TRBD1 on 5 matching bases. CDR1 and CDR2 from the germline V gene are LGHNA and YNFKEQ. Trimming shortened V by 0 bases and J by 6 bases, and 17 bases separated the two germline ends. The CDR3 is made up of 16 amino acids. The CDR3 coding sequence is TGTGCCAGCAGCCAAGATGCGGGGGGGATTAGAGATGGCTACACCTTC. This translates into CASSQDAGGIRDGYTF.

This clonotype was counted a few times. V usage is TRBV29-1 and J usage is TRBJ2-1; TRBD2 matches 7 bases. CDR1 and CDR2 (germline): SQVTM, ANQGSEA. This CDR3 has 16 amino acids. J gave up 10 bases and V 1 base, and 16 bases lay outside the gene matches. The CDR3 spells CSVEGLSRGSFVEQFF. CDR3 DNA sequence: TGCAGCGTTGAAGGGCTGTCGCGGGGGTCTTTCGTGGAGCAGTTCTTC.

This clonotype was recorded a few times. The J gene is TRBJ2-7, the V gene TRBV7-2; D gene ambiguous. Germline V gives CDR1 SGHTA, CDR2 FQGNSA. This CDR3 has 15 amino acids. Trimming pared 3 bases from V and 0 bases from J, leaving 12 bases between. The CDR3 DNA follows: TGTGCCAGCAGCTTTACGACCTGGCCCTCCTACGAGCAGTACTTC. Protein: CASSFTTWPSYEQYF.

This clonotype was observed a handful of times. This chain joins TRBV11-2 and TRBJ2-3, with 7 bases fitting TRBD2. Germline lookup yields CDR1 SGHAT and CDR2 FQNNGV. V shed 1 base, J shed 4 bases, and the junction held 8 bases outside the gene matches. CDR3 length: 16 residues. Here the CDR3 reads CASSLGLAVTPDTQYF. CDR3 DNA: TGTGCCAGCAGCTTAGGCCTAGCGGTTACCCCAGATACGCAGTATTTT.

The chain is built from TRBV7-9 and TRBJ1-4; D uncertain. Germline loops: CDR1 SEHNR, CDR2 FQNEAQ (reference sequence). Trimming shortened V by 7 bases and J by 5 bases, and 11 bases separated the two germline ends. This CDR3 spans 13 amino acids. CDR3 sequence: CASTKEGNEKLFF. The CDR3 DNA sequence: TGTGCCAGCACGAAGGAAGGGAATGAAAAACTGTTTTTT.

This clonotype was counted a few times. J is TRBJ2-1 and V is TRBV27; D is unresolved. The CDR3 contains 13 residues. CDR1 is MNHEY, CDR2 SMNVEV, per germline (reference sequence). V lost 3 bases and J 7 bases, leaving 10 bases between the germline ends. The CDR3 nucleotides are TGTGCCAGCAGTTTGACGTCTTTGAATGAGCAGTTCTTC. As protein: CASSLTSLNEQFF.

This clonotype has only a few counts. V usage is TRBV28 and J usage is TRBJ2-2; the D is unclear. The CDR3 spans 13 residues. Trimming left V 1 base short and J 5 bases short, with 5 bases between. In germline, CDR1 is MDHEN, CDR2 SYDVKM. Here the CDR3 DNA reads TGTGCCAGCAGTTTATTCCAAACCGGGGAGCTGTTTTTT. This encodes CASSLFQTGELFF.

The J gene is TRBJ1-1, the V gene TRBV4-2, with a weak D call TRBD1 (5 bases). The germline V gene has CDR1 LGHNA and CDR2 YNFKEQ. V lost 2 bases to trimming and J lost 2 bases, with 12 bases between them. The CDR3 runs 15 residues. This CDR3 reads CASSQTYWGNTEAFF. CDR3 in DNA: TGTGCCAGCAGCCAAACTTACTGGGGCAACACTGAAGCTTTCTTT.

The chain recombines TRBV10-3 with TRBJ2-7; 7 bases align to TRBD2. Germline-derived CDR1 and CDR2 are ENHRY and SYGVKD. J was trimmed by 3 bases and V by 0 bases; bases with no gene match: 11. The CDR3 runs to 17 residues. The CDR3 DNA reads TGTGCCATCAGTGAGTCCGGCCCATGGAGGGACTACTACGAGCAGTACTTC. Translating it yields CAISESGPWRDYYEQYF.